One sample yielded the 18 T cell receptor beta chains listed below, sequenced in a study of regulatory T cells in long-lasting Graves disease. Libraries of TCR beta came from iRepertoire HTBI primers plus Arm-PCR of CDR3 regions. One entry per CDR3 protein, called by TCRdb with MiXCR from the multiplex PCR reads. The repertoire includes a few hundred thousand distinct CDR3 sequences, over 15% of them detected once, and less than 35% sits in the top ten. Time point defined: newly diagnosed GD, antithyroid drugs for less than 3 months. Following extraction of RNA from PBMCs, that RNA was used to make the TCR library. The same sample was also studied in work on T cells in Graves' hyperthyroidism and ophthalmopathy.

Sequences were derived from peripheral blood mononuclear cells (PBMCs), sampled at new diagnosis, from a patient treated with antithyroid drugs. These receptors originate from a man aged 40-49 years with Graves disease.

In its sample, this clonotype was seen many times. The rearrangement uses TRBV20-1 and TRBJ1-2; 11 nucleotides agree with TRBD1. V lost 5 bases to trimming and J lost 7 bases; unmatched junction nucleotides: 9. Germline-derived CDR1 and CDR2 are DFQATT and SNEGSKA (reference sequence). The CDR3 spans 14 residues. CDR3 nucleotide sequence: TGCAGTGCTGCCAGGACAGGGGGCCTCGTTGGCTACACCTTC. As protein: CSAARTGGLVGYTF.

This clonotype was recorded many times. The chain employs TRBV27 and TRBJ1-1; 7 bases map to TRBD1. Germline CDR1 reads MNHEY; CDR2 reads SMNVEV (reference sequence). The CDR3 loop spans 16 amino acids. The J segment lost 1 base and the V segment lost 0 bases, leaving 5 bases of the junction unmatched. The CDR3 loop is CASSLSDRFANTEAFF. CDR3 nucleotide sequence: TGTGCCAGCAGTTTATCGGACAGGTTTGCGAACACTGAAGCTTTCTTT.

This chain links TRBV19 with TRBJ2-3; D unresolved. CDR3 length: 14 amino acids. Trimming took off 8 bases at V and 2 bases at J, with 14 bases between the two ends. Germline-derived CDR1 and CDR2 are LNHDA and SQIVND (reference sequence). This CDR3 reads CASQNLGFTDTQYF. In DNA form, the CDR3 reads TGTGCCAGTCAAAACTTGGGATTCACAGATACGCAGTATTTT.

A remark on this clonotype: Because it lacks the conserved phenylalanine or tryptophan at the end, this CDR3 is likely a read error. CDR3 sequence: CASSMTSNSPLHL. CDR3 in DNA: TGTGCCAGTAGTATGACGTCGAATTCACCCCTCCACCTT. This rearrangement joins TRBV19 to TRBJ1-6; D not resolved. From germline, CDR1 is LNHDA and CDR2 SQIVND (reference sequence). The CDR3 has 13 amino acids. Between the trimmed V and J ends, which lost 3 bases and 7 bases, there was a span of 7 bases.

This chain links TRBV2 with TRBJ1-6; possibly TRBD1 for D (6 bases). V was clipped by 10 bases and J by 0 bases, with 16 bases between them. Germline CDR1 SNHLY, CDR2 FYNNEI. The CDR3 sequence is 16 residues long. Here the CDR3 DNA reads TGTGCCACCTCGACTTCAGGGGCCTCCTATAATTCACCCCTCCACTTT. This codes for CATSTSGASYNSPLHF.

The sample holds many counts of this clonotype. The chain links TRBV6-1 to TRBJ1-5; 9 bases map to TRBD1. CDR1 MNHNS and CDR2 SASEGT come from the germline V gene. Trimming at V came to 4 bases and at J to 3 bases, leaving 4 bases not matched to a gene. The CDR3 has 15 amino acids. CDR3 DNA: TGTGCCAGCAGTGGAGGGACAGGGTTCAATCAGCCCCAGCATTTT. It encodes CASSGGTGFNQPQHF.

This clonotype was found many times. V usage is TRBV6-2 or TRBV6-3 and J usage is TRBJ2-2; either TRBD1 or TRBD2 may supply D (5 bases each). CDR1 MNHEY and CDR2 SVGEGT come from the germline V gene. CDR3 length equals 16 residues. Trimming cost V 6 bases and J 6 bases, with 20 bases left between them. The CDR3 bases are TGTGCCAGCAGCCAAGGGACCCCTCCCGTTCCCGGGGAGCTGTTTTTT. It translates to CASSQGTPPVPGELFF.

This clonotype was counted a few times. The chain has TRBV7-8 and TRBJ2-1; 7 bases map to TRBD2. The CDR3 runs to 16 residues. The trim removed 5 bases at V and 1 base at J, leaving 8 bases unmatched. Germline CDR1 is SGHVS and CDR2 is FQNEAQ. The CDR3 DNA is TGTGCCAGCAGCCTTCGCAGGGACTATTCCTACAATGAGCAGTTCTTC. It yields the protein CASSLRRDYSYNEQFF.

This clonotype was found many times. V is TRBV12-3 or TRBV12-4 and J is TRBJ2-3; 8 bases map to TRBD1. With V trimmed by 4 bases and J by 7 bases, 4 bases remained unmatched. The CDR3 is made up of 13 amino acids. In DNA, the CDR3 is TGTGCCAGCAGTTCCCTCAGGGGGCATACGCAGTATTTT. Its translation is CASSSLRGHTQYF.

V is TRBV30 and J is TRBJ1-6; 8 bases align to TRBD1. The CDR3 contains 15 residues. Germline V CDR1 and CDR2: GTSNPN, SVGIG (reference sequence). V gave up 0 bases and J gave up 10 bases; unmatched junction bases: 8. The CDR3 protein is CAWSVWTGRGSPLHF. CDR3 nucleotides: TGTGCCTGGAGTGTCTGGACAGGGCGGGGATCACCCCTCCACTTT.

In its sample, this clonotype was seen many times. The chain has TRBV24-1 and TRBJ1-2; D gene ambiguous. V was clipped by 5 bases and J by 0 bases, with 9 bases between them. The CDR3 has 14 residues. Germline CDR1 and CDR2: KGHDR and SFDVKD. CDR3 sequence (DNA): TGTGCCACCAGTGGGGTGGGATCTAACTATGGCTACACCTTC. It specifies CATSGVGSNYGYTF.

This chain joins TRBV7-3 and TRBJ1-5, with D uncertain. CDR1 and CDR2 (germline): SGHTA, FQGTGA. This CDR3 has 13 amino acids. The V end lost 5 bases, the J end lost 6 bases, and 11 bases lay between the germline ends. DNA of the CDR3: TGTGCCAGCAGCAGAAGTCCCCCTCAGCCCCAGCATTTT. Translating gives CASSRSPPQPQHF.

This clonotype was detected a few times. The chain couples TRBV2 to TRBJ2-5; D is unclear. V gave up 7 bases and J gave up 0 bases, with 6 bases separating them. Germline lookup yields CDR1 SNHLY and CDR2 FYNNEI. The CDR3 length is 12 residues. CDR3 protein: CASNQYQETQYF. Here the CDR3 DNA reads TGTGCCAGCAATCAATACCAAGAGACCCAGTACTTC. Supplemented by reference TRBV2 and TRBJ2-5, the full variable domain reads EPEVTQTPSHQVTQMGQEVILRCVPISNHLYFYWYRQILGQKVEFLVSFYNNEISEKSEIFDDQFSVERPDGSNFTLKIRSTKLEDSAMYFCASNQYQETQYFGPGTRLLVL.

The sample holds many counts of this clonotype. The gene calls are TRBV5-6 and TRBJ1-2; D is ambiguous. Per the germline V gene, CDR1 is SGHDT and CDR2 is YYEEEE. This CDR3 contains 15 residues. The ends were cut back, 3 bases at V and 4 bases at J, with 16 bases in the middle. This chain's CDR3 is CASSSPGPLIYGYTF. DNA for the CDR3: TGTGCCAGCAGCTCACCGGGCCCTTTGATCTATGGCTACACCTTC.

The gene calls are TRBV15 and TRBJ2-1; 11 bases match TRBD2. Gene TRBJ2-5 matches the end of the DNA better, so the J call may be wrong. The germline gives CDR1 LNHNV, CDR2 YYDKDF (reference sequence). The CDR3 has 19 amino acids. CDR3 bases: TGTGCCACCAGCAGCGACCTAGCGGGGGGCCCCCGTGTTCAAGAGACCCAGTACTTC. It specifies CATSSDLAGGPRVQETQYF.

The V call is TRBV28, the J call TRBJ1-2; TRBD1 matches at 10 bases. V trimming: 7 bases; J trimming: 6 bases; junction bases outside the gene matches: 11. The CDR3 is made up of 15 amino acids. Germline lookup yields CDR1 MDHEN and CDR2 SYDVKM. The CDR3 loop reads CASTQARGQGNGYTF. DNA for the CDR3: TGTGCCAGCACCCAAGCGCGGGGACAGGGGAATGGCTACACCTTC.

CDR3 nucleotide sequence: TGCGCCAGCAGCTCGGCTACAACAGGGCTTACTGAAGCTTTCTTT. It specifies CASSSATTGLTEAFF. The V call is TRBV5-1, the J call TRBJ1-1; a weak D match, TRBD1 (6 bases). V was cut by 3 bases and J by 5 bases, with 17 bases left in between. This CDR3 has 15 residues. Germline CDR1 SGHRS, CDR2 YFSETQ.

Notes on this clonotype: Being one base from a much bigger clone, this may be a read error. The chain couples TRBV7-2 to TRBJ1-1; unclear D gene. The V end was cut by 5 bases, the J end by 3 bases, with 16 bases between. This CDR3 region has 15 residues. In germline, CDR1 is SGHTA, CDR2 FQGNSA. The CDR3, as DNA: TGTGCCAGCAGCATAGTAGTTGGGGAGGACACTGAAGCTTTCTTT. This gives the protein CASSIVVGEDTEAFF.